One and the same sample provided the 23 T cell receptor beta chains below, sequenced in a study of shared clonotypes between healthy human individuals. Generated by immunoSEQ multiplex PCR, the TCRdb table keeps only in-frame clones and is missing some. The sample holds over a million clones, 95% to 99% seen once. The sequenced sample was naive CD4+ T cells sorted from blood. The subset: CD45RA+ positively selected. Every receptor here comes from a man aged 25 to 40 in good health.

In DNA form, the CDR3 reads TGTGCCAGCAGGATAGACTCCTACGAGCAGTACTTC. Its translation: CASRIDSYEQYF. The rearrangement joins TRBV28 to TRBJ2-7; D gene ambiguous. This CDR3 has 12 residues. CDR1 is MDHEN and CDR2 is SYDVKM in the germline V gene. V was pared by 6 bases and J by 0 bases, with 6 bases between.

The V and J genes are TRBV9 and TRBJ2-3, with 12 bases matching TRBD2. The CDR3 length is 15 residues. Germline V gene sequence: CDR1 SGDLS, CDR2 YYNGEE. Germline trimming cut 2 bases from V and 5 bases from J; bases unmatched to any gene: 3. Written as DNA, the CDR3 is TGTGCCAGCAGCGTCCTAGCGGGAGGGTTAGATACGCAGTATTTT. It specifies CASSVLAGGLDTQYF.

The chain recombines TRBV11-2 with TRBJ2-7; TRBD1 agrees at 12 bases. Looked up from germline, CDR1 is SGHAT and CDR2 is FQNNGV. This CDR3 is 18 amino acids long. The trim removed 5 bases at V and 3 bases at J, leaving 14 bases unmatched. The CDR3 reads CASSLAGTGGGKYYEQYF. The CDR3 nucleotides read TGTGCCAGCAGCCTCGCGGGGACAGGGGGCGGGAAATACTACGAGCAGTACTTC.

CDR3 bases: TGTGCCAGCTCACCCAGACTGGACAGGGGGCCTTCCACTGAAGCTTTCTTT. Translating it yields CASSPRLDRGPSTEAFF. This rearrangement joins TRBV18 to TRBJ1-1; 11 bases line up with TRBD1. Germline V gene data show CDR1 as KGHSH and CDR2 as LQKENI. The V gene end was trimmed by 3 bases and the J gene end by 4 bases; junction bases not matched to a gene: 10. The CDR3 contains 17 residues.

The chain recombines TRBV28 with TRBJ1-5; D unresolved. The CDR3 runs 12 residues. Germline values: CDR1 MDHEN, CDR2 SYDVKM. Trimming took off 4 bases at V and 5 bases at J, with 6 bases between the two ends. The CDR3, as DNA: TGTGCCAGCAGTTCACGTTATCAGCCCCAGCATTTT. As protein: CASSSRYQPQHF.

This chain uses TRBV10-1 with TRBJ2-3; 7 bases align to TRBD2. The CDR3 covers 17 residues. J lost 2 bases, V lost 1 base, and 9 bases had no gene match. The germline CDR1 and CDR2 sequences are WNHNN and SYGVQD (reference sequence). CDR3 nucleotides: TGCGCCAGCAGTGAGTTAGTAGCGGGTGGGTACACAGATACGCAGTATTTT. Its protein product is CASSELVAGGYTDTQYF.

Of note for this clone: Distinct nucleotide sequences in the sample also encode this CDR3. The CDR3 nucleotides are TGTGCCAGCAGTCGAGACAGGGCTTCCAATCAGCCCCAGCATTTT. Translated: CASSRDRASNQPQHF. The genes are TRBV2 and TRBJ1-5; 7 bases fit TRBD1. V dropped 5 bases and J dropped 3; count of bases not matched to a gene: 7. Germline CDR1 SNHLY, CDR2 FYNNEI. The CDR3 is 15 amino acids.

The rearrangement links TRBV27 to TRBJ2-2, with TRBD1 as a possible D gene (6 bases). CDR1 is MNHEY, CDR2 SMNVEV, per germline (reference sequence). V gave up 5 bases and J gave up 6 bases, with 10 bases separating them. This CDR3 is built from 13 residues. The CDR3 region is CASSPPGAGELFF. The CDR3 coding sequence is TGTGCCAGCAGTCCCCCAGGGGCCGGGGAGCTGTTTTTT.

V usage is TRBV10-3 and J usage is TRBJ2-4, with D possibly being TRBD1 or TRBD2 (5 bases each). V lost 1 base and J 0 bases, leaving 7 bases between the germline ends. CDR1 ENHRY and CDR2 SYGVKD come from the germline V gene. The CDR3 spans 15 residues. This CDR3 is CAISEFGTAKNIQYF. CDR3 in DNA: TGTGCCATCAGTGAGTTTGGGACAGCCAAAAACATTCAGTACTTC.

J is TRBJ1-1 and V is TRBV7-8; the D is unclear. The CDR3 totals 16 residues. Looked up from germline, CDR1 is SGHVS and CDR2 is FQNEAQ. The ends were cut back, 2 bases at V and 0 bases at J, with 13 bases in the middle. The CDR3 DNA sequence: TGTGCCAGCAGCTTAATCGGTGGATTCATGAACACTGAAGCTTTCTTT. It specifies CASSLIGGFMNTEAFF.

The V gene is TRBV7-2, the J gene TRBJ2-3; the D call may be TRBD1 or TRBD2 (6 bases each). The V gene's germline CDR1 is SGHTA and CDR2 FQGNSA. The V and J ends lost 0 bases and 3 bases respectively, with 19 bases between them. The CDR3 has 18 amino acids. For the CDR3, the DNA is TGTGCCAGCAGCTTAGCACGGGGGCGCGACTCTGCAACAGATACGCAGTATTTT. Protein sequence: CASSLARGRDSATDTQYF.

This chain connects TRBV7-3 to TRBJ2-1; D is perhaps TRBD1 (5 bases). CDR3 size: 14 residues. Germline V CDR1 and CDR2: SGHTA, FQGTGA. V was trimmed by 1 base and J by 4 bases, leaving 8 bases between them. The chain's CDR3 is CASSLIGAYNEQFF. In DNA form, the CDR3 reads TGTGCCAGCAGCTTAATAGGGGCTTACAATGAGCAGTTCTTC. Complete variable domain (other parts from reference TRBV7-3 and TRBJ2-1): GAGVSQTPSNKVTEKGKYVELRCDPISGHTALYWYRQSLGQGPEFLIYFQGTGAADDSGLPNDRFFAVRPEGSVSTLKIQRTERGDSAVYLCASSLIGAYNEQFFGPGTRLTVL.

The chain uses TRBV27 and TRBJ2-1; 8 bases line up with TRBD2. The CDR3 runs 15 residues. From germline, CDR1 is MNHEY and CDR2 SMNVEV (reference sequence). The V gene end was trimmed by 8 bases and the J gene end by 4 bases; junction bases not matched to a gene: 10. The CDR3 protein is CASAREAGRYNEQFF. DNA for the CDR3: TGTGCCAGCGCGCGGGAGGCGGGGCGGTACAATGAGCAGTTCTTC.

This clone has just one count. The chain couples TRBV5-1 to TRBJ2-7; the D gene is possibly TRBD2 (6 bases). This CDR3 is 15 amino acids long. Between the trimmed V and J ends, which lost 2 bases and 0 bases, there was a span of 12 bases. CDR1 is SGHRS and CDR2 is YFSETQ in the germline V gene. Written as DNA, the CDR3 is TGCGCCAGCAGCTTCGGGGGAACCATCTCCTACGAGCAGTACTTC. Translating gives CASSFGGTISYEQYF.

The chain couples TRBV5-6 to TRBJ1-2; a weak D match, TRBD1 (6 bases). The CDR3 consists of 16 residues. CDR1 is SGHDT, CDR2 YYEEEE, per germline. V lost 4 bases and J lost 2, with 18 bases in between. The CDR3 DNA reads as TGTGCCAGCAGCCCCTTAACGGGGGGCATAAACTATGGCTACACCTTC. Encoded protein: CASSPLTGGINYGYTF.

V and J are TRBV21-1 and TRBJ1-5; the table's D call of TRBD1 was not tested on the DNA. TRBV21-1 is a pseudogene. The CDR3 is 17 residues long. The CDR3 region has the DNA TGTGCCAGCAGCAAAGGTGGACAGGGGGCCTTCTGGCAGCCCCAGCATTTT. Translation: CASSKGGQGAFWQPQHF.

The chain combines TRBV14 with TRBJ2-7; D may correspond to TRBD1 or TRBD2 (5 bases each). This CDR3 spans 15 amino acids. Germline CDR1 reads SGHDN; CDR2 reads FVKESK. V lost 0 bases and J 7 bases, leaving 16 bases between the germline ends. CDR3 DNA sequence: TGTGCCAGCAGCCAAGATGGGACGGGCCTAGGGGAGCAGTACTTC. Protein: CASSQDGTGLGEQYF.

The chain joins TRBV2 to TRBJ1-2, with TRBD1 identical over 8 bases. Germline loops: CDR1 SNHLY, CDR2 FYNNEI. Germline trimming cut 7 bases from V and 7 bases from J; bases unmatched to any gene: 8. The CDR3 loop spans 13 amino acids. The CDR3 nucleotides are TGTGCCAGCATTCCCCAGGGGGCGCTTGGCTACACCTTC. This gives the protein CASIPQGALGYTF.

This clone showed up just once. CDR3 DNA sequence: TGTGGGACAGGACAGGGGATAGGGGAGACCCAGTACTTC. Protein: CGTGQGIGETQYF. The chain carries TRBV28 and TRBJ2-5, with 9 bases fitting TRBD1. Germline CDR1 reads MDHEN; CDR2 reads SYDVKM. The CDR3 spans 13 residues.

This clone was picked up one time. The chain links TRBV6-5 to TRBJ1-1; TRBD1 is a possible D gene (5 bases). Trimming removed 11 bases from V and 4 bases from J, with 14 bases in between. Per the germline V gene, CDR1 is MNHEY and CDR2 is SVGAGI. The CDR3 has 12 residues. The CDR3 is CASTGGGTEAFF. In nucleotides, the CDR3 is TGTGCCTCAACCGGGGGAGGCACTGAAGCTTTCTTT.

The chain has TRBV5-1 and TRBJ2-1; weak D call: TRBD1 (5 bases). There are 16 residues in the CDR3. Germline-derived CDR1 and CDR2 are SGHRS and YFSETQ. Trimming took off 2 bases at V and 5 bases at J, with 17 bases between the two ends. The CDR3 nucleotides read TGCGCCAGCAGCTTATTTACGACAGAGCTCAACAATGAGCAGTTCTTC. As protein: CASSLFTTELNNEQFF.

The CDR3 DNA reads as TGTGCCAGCAGCTTCGCTCAGGGAGAGACCCAGTACTTC. Protein sequence: CASSFAQGETQYF. The chain carries TRBV11-3 and TRBJ2-5, with D possibly matching TRBD1 (5 bases). Germline CDR1 reads SGHNT; CDR2 reads YENEEA. With 3 bases removed from V and 4 bases from J, the gap between germline ends came to 9 bases. This CDR3 contains 13 residues.

The V gene is TRBV10-2, the J gene TRBJ2-3; D is unclear. This CDR3 has 15 amino acids. Trimming shortened V by 3 bases and J by 2 bases, and 12 bases separated the two germline ends. The V gene's germline CDR1 is WSHSY and CDR2 SAAADI. This CDR3 reads CASSENGLDTDTQYF. CDR3 sequence (DNA): TGCGCCAGCAGTGAAAACGGTCTGGACACAGATACGCAGTATTTT.